This entry features one T cell receptor (beta chain) sequence. What it recognizes is unknown. Tuberculin skin test and IGRA determined adolescents' latent tuberculosis status at entry. The record originates from a study of T cells in tuberculosis. Study overall: This South African cohort compared adolescents with or without latent tuberculosis against adults with active tuberculosis. Study observations and caveats: Active tuberculosis cases were adults; controls were adolescents. GMM-specific TCRs were nearer to active tuberculosis alpha repertoires, suggesting expansion.

Germline V CDR1 and CDR2: SGDLS, YYNGEE. The CDR3 has 13 amino acids. Trimming pared 1 base from V and 5 bases from J, leaving 9 bases between. The protocol was immunoSEQ multiplex PCR, while the TCRdb copy is restricted to in-frame clones and leaves out a portion. Found here are approximately 30,000 clones, 95% to 97% of them singletons; the top ten hold around 6%. This clonotype originated in a donor aged 10 to 29 with latent tuberculosis or without tuberculosis infection. This chain connects TRBV9 to TRBJ2-5, with a tentative D call TRBD1 (6 bases). Sample: PBMCs. The CDR3 protein is CASSVTGRETQYF. The CDR3, as DNA: TGTGCCAGCAGCGTAACAGGGCGTGAGACCCAGTACTTC.